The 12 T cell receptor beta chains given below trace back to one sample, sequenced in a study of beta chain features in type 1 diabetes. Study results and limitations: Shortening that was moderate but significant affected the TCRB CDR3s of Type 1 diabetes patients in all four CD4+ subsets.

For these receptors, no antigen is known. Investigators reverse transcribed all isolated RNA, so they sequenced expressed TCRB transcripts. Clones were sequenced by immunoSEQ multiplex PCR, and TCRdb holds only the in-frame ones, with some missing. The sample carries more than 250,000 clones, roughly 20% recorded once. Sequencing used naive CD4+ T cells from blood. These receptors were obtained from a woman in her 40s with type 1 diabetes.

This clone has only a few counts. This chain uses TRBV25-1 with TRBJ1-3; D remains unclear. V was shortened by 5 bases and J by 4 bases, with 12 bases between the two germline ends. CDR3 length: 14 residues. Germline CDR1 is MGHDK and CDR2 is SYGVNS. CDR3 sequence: CASSSLAFGNTIYF. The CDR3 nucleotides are TGTGCCAGCAGTTCGCTGGCATTCGGAAACACCATATATTTT.

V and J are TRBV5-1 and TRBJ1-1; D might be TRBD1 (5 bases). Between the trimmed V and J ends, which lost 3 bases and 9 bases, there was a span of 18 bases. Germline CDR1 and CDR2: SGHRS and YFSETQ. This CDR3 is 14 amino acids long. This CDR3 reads CASSWGEEVKQAFF. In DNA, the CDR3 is TGCGCCAGCAGCTGGGGGGAGGAGGTCAAACAAGCTTTCTTT.

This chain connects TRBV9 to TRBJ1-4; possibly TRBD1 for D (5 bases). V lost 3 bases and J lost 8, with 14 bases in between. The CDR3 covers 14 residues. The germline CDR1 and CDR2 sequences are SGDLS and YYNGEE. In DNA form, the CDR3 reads TGTGCCAGCAGCGGCGGGACGACTGGGGAAAAACTGTTTTTT. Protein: CASSGGTTGEKLFF.

CDR3 DNA: TGCGCCAGCAGAAGTAGCGGGACCGGGGAGCTGTTTTTT. Amino acid sequence: CASRSSGTGELFF. This chain links TRBV5-1 with TRBJ2-2; 7 bases match TRBD2. Unmatched junction bases numbered 3, after V lost 5 bases and J lost 5 bases. The germline V gene has CDR1 SGHRS and CDR2 YFSETQ. The CDR3 has 13 amino acids.

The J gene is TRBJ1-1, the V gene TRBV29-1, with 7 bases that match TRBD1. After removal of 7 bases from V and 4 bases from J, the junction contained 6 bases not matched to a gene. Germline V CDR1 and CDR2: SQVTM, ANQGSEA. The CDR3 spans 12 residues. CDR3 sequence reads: CSGGQGVTEAFF. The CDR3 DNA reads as TGCAGCGGGGGGCAGGGGGTCACTGAAGCTTTCTTT.

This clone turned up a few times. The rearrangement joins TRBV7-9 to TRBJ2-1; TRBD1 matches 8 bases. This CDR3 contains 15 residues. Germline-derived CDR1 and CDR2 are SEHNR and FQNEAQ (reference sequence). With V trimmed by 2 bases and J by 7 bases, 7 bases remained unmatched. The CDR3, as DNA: TGTGCCAGCAGCTTATTCCTCGACAGGGGAAATGAGCAGTTCTTC. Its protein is CASSLFLDRGNEQFF. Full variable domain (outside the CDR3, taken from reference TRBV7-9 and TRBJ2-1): DTGVSQNPRHKITKRGQNVTFRCDPISEHNRLYWYRQTLGQGPEFLTYFQNEAQLEKSRLLSDRFSAERPKGSFSTLEIQRTEQGDSAMYLCASSLFLDRGNEQFFGPGTRLTVL.

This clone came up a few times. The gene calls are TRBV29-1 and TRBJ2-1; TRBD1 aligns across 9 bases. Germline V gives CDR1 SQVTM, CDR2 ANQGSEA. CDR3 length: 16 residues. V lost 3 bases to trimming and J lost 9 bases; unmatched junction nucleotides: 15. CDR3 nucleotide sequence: TGCAGCGTTGACCGTAACTCCGGGACAGGGCAGGGTGAGCAGTTCTTC. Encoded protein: CSVDRNSGTGQGEQFF.

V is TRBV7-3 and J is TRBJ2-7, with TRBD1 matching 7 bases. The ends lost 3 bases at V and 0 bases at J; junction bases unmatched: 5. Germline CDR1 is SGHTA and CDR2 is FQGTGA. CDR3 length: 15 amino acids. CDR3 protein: CASSLERQGSYEQYF. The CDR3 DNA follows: TGTGCCAGCAGCTTGGAAAGACAGGGCTCCTACGAGCAGTACTTC.

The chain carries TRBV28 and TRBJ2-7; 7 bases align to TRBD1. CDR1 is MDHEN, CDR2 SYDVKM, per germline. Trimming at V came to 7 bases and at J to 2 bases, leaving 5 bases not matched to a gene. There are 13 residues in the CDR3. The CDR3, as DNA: TGTGCCAGCAAACAGGGGTACCCCTACGAGCAGTACTTC. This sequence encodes CASKQGYPYEQYF.

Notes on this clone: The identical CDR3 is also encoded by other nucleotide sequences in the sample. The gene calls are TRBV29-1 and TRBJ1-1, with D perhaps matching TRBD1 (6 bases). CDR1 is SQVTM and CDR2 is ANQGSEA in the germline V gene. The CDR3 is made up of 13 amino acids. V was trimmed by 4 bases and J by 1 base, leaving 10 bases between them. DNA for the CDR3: TGCAGCGTTGCCGGACAGCCGAACACTGAAGCTTTCTTT. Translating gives CSVAGQPNTEAFF.

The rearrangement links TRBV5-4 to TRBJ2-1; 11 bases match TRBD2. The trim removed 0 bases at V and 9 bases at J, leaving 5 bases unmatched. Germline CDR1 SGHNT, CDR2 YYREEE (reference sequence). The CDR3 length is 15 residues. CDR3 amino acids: CASSLETSGSPEQFF. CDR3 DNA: TGTGCCAGCAGCTTGGAAACTAGCGGGAGTCCTGAGCAGTTCTTC.

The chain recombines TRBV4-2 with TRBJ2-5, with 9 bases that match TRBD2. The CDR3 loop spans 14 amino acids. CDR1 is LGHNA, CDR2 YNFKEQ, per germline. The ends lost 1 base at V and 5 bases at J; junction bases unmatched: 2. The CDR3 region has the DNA TGTGCCAGCAGCCAAGGGCTAGCGGGGGAGACCCAGTACTTC. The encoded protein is CASSQGLAGETQYF.